This record covers a single T cell receptor (beta chain). The data were produced by immunoSEQ multiplex PCR, yet TCRdb's version contains in-frame clones alone and is incomplete. Counted here are approximately 29,000 clones, 75% to 95% occurring once; the ten biggest clones make up 6.2%. The source of the sample is a study of T cell changes during pregnancy in multiple sclerosis. The CDR3 has 14 residues. CDR1 is LNHDA and CDR2 is SQIVND in the germline V gene (reference sequence). Trimming cost V 3 bases and J 8 bases, with 14 bases left between them. The rearrangement links TRBV19 to TRBJ2-1; D is perhaps TRBD2 (5 bases). The source is a female donor with multiple sclerosis, enrolled in a pregnancy study. Material: CD8+ T cells from peripheral blood mononuclear cells, obtained before pregnancy. The CDR3 protein is CASSIGGVGDEQFF. In nucleotides, the CDR3 is TGTGCCAGTAGTATCGGCGGAGTCGGGGATGAGCAGTTCTTC. The complete variable domain, with remaining parts taken from reference TRBV19 and TRBJ2-1, reads DGGITQSPKYLFRKEGQNVTLSCEQNLNHDAMYWYRQDPGQGLRLIYYSQIVNDFQKGDIAEGYSVSREKKESFPLTVTSAQKNPTAFYLCASSIGGVGDEQFFGPGTRLTVL.